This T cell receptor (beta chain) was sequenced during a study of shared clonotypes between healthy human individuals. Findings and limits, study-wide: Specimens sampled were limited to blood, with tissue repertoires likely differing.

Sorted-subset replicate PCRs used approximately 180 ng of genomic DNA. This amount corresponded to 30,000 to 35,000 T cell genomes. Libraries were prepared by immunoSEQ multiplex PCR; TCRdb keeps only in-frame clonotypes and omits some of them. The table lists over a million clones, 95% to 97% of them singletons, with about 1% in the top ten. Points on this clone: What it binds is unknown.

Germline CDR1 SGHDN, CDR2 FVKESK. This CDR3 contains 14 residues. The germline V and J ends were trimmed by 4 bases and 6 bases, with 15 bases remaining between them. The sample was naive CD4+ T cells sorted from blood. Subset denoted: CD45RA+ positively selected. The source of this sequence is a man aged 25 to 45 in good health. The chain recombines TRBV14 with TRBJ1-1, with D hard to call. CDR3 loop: CASSPWWGAPEAFF. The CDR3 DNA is TGTGCCAGCAGCCCATGGTGGGGAGCACCTGAAGCTTTCTTT.